One and the same sample provided the 20 T cell receptor beta chains below, sequenced in a study of T cells after yellow fever vaccination. TCRdb re-analysed the 5' RACE reads in MiXCR, keeping a single row per CDR3 protein. The sample shows just under 600,000 distinct CDR3 sequences, roughly 14% of them seen only once. Sequencing used PBMCs, obtained on the day of the yellow fever booster vaccination. Source of these receptors: a man younger than 45 who received the YFV17D yellow fever vaccine.

The V gene is TRBV5-1, the J gene TRBJ2-5, with a tentative D call TRBD2 (5 bases). The V gene's germline CDR1 is SGHRS and CDR2 YFSETQ. This CDR3 region has 13 residues. The V gene lost 2 bases and the J gene lost 5 bases, with 10 bases spanning the gap. The CDR3 DNA reads TGCGCCAGCAGCTTTGACCCGGGGGAGACCCAGTACTTC. Protein sequence: CASSFDPGETQYF.

This clonotype has more than one count but fewer than ten. The J gene is TRBJ2-1, the V gene TRBV2; the D is unclear. Trimming cost V 7 bases and J 0 bases, with 13 bases left between them. The CDR3 runs to 15 residues. The V gene's germline CDR1 is SNHLY and CDR2 FYNNEI. Written as DNA, the CDR3 is TGTGCCAGCACCCCCGGCCTGAGCTCCTACAATGAGCAGTTCTTC. It yields the protein CASTPGLSSYNEQFF.

This clonotype was seen a few times. The chain is built from TRBV7-1 and TRBJ1-2, with D perhaps matching TRBD1 (6 bases). TRBV7-1 is placed among ORFs of uncertain function. The CDR3 runs 22 residues. V lost 3 bases and J lost 6, with 38 bases in between. This CDR3 reads CASSSGTRRFDRSMSGFDGYTF. CDR3 DNA: TGTGCCAGCAGCTCTGGGACGCGGAGATTTGACAGGTCGATGTCAGGTTTCGATGGCTACACCTTC.

The rearrangement uses TRBV6-1 and TRBJ2-5; the D gene is possibly TRBD2 (5 bases). Germline CDR1 is MNHNS and CDR2 is SASEGT. The CDR3 has 12 residues. V was shortened by 8 bases and J by 2 bases, with 9 bases between the two germline ends. DNA for the CDR3: TGTGCCAGCGTGAGGGATCAAGAGACCCAGTACTTC. Amino acids: CASVRDQETQYF.

V and J are TRBV14 and TRBJ2-1; D call uncertain. Trimming pared 0 bases from V and 0 bases from J, leaving 15 bases between. The CDR3 consists of 18 residues. Germline CDR1 reads SGHDN; CDR2 reads FVKESK. The CDR3 here is CASSQEFRALGSYNEQFF. The DNA for the CDR3 is TGTGCCAGCAGCCAAGAATTTAGGGCTCTAGGCTCCTACAATGAGCAGTTCTTC.

The rearrangement joins TRBV5-6 to TRBJ2-1, with 9 bases that match TRBD2. CDR1 and CDR2 (germline): SGHDT, YYEEEE. J gave up 9 bases and V 0 bases, and 13 bases lay outside the gene matches. The CDR3 is made up of 17 amino acids. The CDR3 nucleotides are TGTGCCAGCAGCTTGGAGGTCGGGGTAGCGGGAGTGGCTGAGCAGTTCTTC. Translated, it gives CASSLEVGVAGVAEQFF.

This clonotype was detected only a few times. The rearrangement links TRBV5-1 to TRBJ2-2; the D is unclear. The germline CDR1 and CDR2 sequences are SGHRS and YFSETQ. V was clipped by 5 bases and J by 0 bases, with 11 bases between them. CDR3 length: 15 residues. The CDR3 here is CASSSLTTNTGELFF. The CDR3, as DNA: TGCGCCAGCAGTTCCCTGACCACGAACACCGGGGAGCTGTTTTTT. Full variable domain (missing parts from reference TRBV5-1 and TRBJ2-2): KAGVTQTPRYLIKTRGQQVTLSCSPISGHRSVSWYQQTPGQGLQFLFEYFSETQRNKGNFPGRFSGRQFSNSRSEMNVSTLELGDSALYLCASSSLTTNTGELFFGEGSRLTVL.

This clonotype has just a few counts. V is TRBV29-1 and J is TRBJ2-3; 9 bases agree with TRBD2. The ends lost 5 bases at V and 1 base at J; junction bases unmatched: 10. CDR3 size: 16 residues. Germline V gene data show CDR1 as SQVTM and CDR2 as ANQGSEA. For the CDR3, the DNA is TGCAGCGTTTACGGCTCGGCTAGCGGGGGCACAGATACGCAGTATTTT. Amino acids: CSVYGSASGGTDTQYF.

This clonotype was seen a handful of times. This chain links TRBV7-2 with TRBJ2-7; either TRBD1 or TRBD2 may supply D (5 bases each). The CDR3 loop spans 15 amino acids. Germline V gene data show CDR1 as SGHTA and CDR2 as FQGNSA. V shed 6 bases and J shed 7 bases, with 22 bases lying between them. DNA of the CDR3: TGTGCCAGCAGTTCGACTACCGTAGGGGTGGGGGAGCAGTACTTC. It specifies CASSSTTVGVGEQYF.

The chain uses TRBV10-3 and TRBJ2-5; 10 nucleotides match TRBD2. V gave up 7 bases and J gave up 5 bases; unmatched junction bases: 1. The CDR3 totals 12 residues. Germline-derived CDR1 and CDR2 are ENHRY and SYGVKD. CDR3 nucleotides: TGTGCCATCAAGCGGGAGGGGGAGACCCAGTACTTC. Translation: CAIKREGETQYF.

The V gene is TRBV6-1, the J gene TRBJ1-1; 8 nucleotides align to TRBD1. Unmatched junction bases numbered 7, after V lost 4 bases and J lost 0 bases. Germline V gives CDR1 MNHNS, CDR2 SASEGT. CDR3 length equals 16 residues. This CDR3 reads CASSVSGGYMNTEAFF. The CDR3 region has the DNA TGTGCCAGCAGTGTGTCAGGGGGCTACATGAACACTGAAGCTTTCTTT.

The J gene is TRBJ1-6, the V gene TRBV10-2; D perhaps matches TRBD1 (6 bases). The CDR3 is 16 residues long. Germline CDR1 is WSHSY and CDR2 is SAAADI. With 0 bases removed from V and 5 bases from J, the gap between germline ends came to 11 bases. The CDR3 bases are TGCGCCAGCAGTGAGTCGAAGTACAGGGATAATTCACCCCTCCACTTT. It is translated as CASSESKYRDNSPLHF.

CDR3 loop: CASSPNWQETQYF. In DNA form, the CDR3 reads TGTGCCAGCTCGCCAAACTGGCAAGAGACCCAGTACTTC. This sequence joins TRBV18 and TRBJ2-5; D is unresolved. CDR1 is KGHSH, CDR2 LQKENI, per germline. The CDR3 is 13 residues long. V lost 6 bases to trimming and J lost 2 bases, with 10 bases between them.

This clonotype was observed a handful of times. The chain is built from TRBV24-1 and TRBJ2-3, with D perhaps TRBD2 (5 bases). CDR3 length: 14 residues. The V and J ends lost 8 bases and 2 bases respectively, with 13 bases between them. Germline lookup yields CDR1 KGHDR and CDR2 SFDVKD. CDR3 DNA: TGTGCCACCACTCGGGGTGGTCTCACAGATACGCAGTATTTT. Encoded protein: CATTRGGLTDTQYF.

This clonotype was counted only a few times. The chain carries TRBV15 and TRBJ2-5; TRBD2 agrees at 10 bases. This CDR3 is 17 amino acids long. Germline CDR1 LNHNV, CDR2 YYDKDF (reference sequence). The V and J ends lost 4 bases and 2 bases, in that order; junction bases with no gene match: 10. The CDR3 reads CATSTHGLAEPQETQYF. In DNA form, the CDR3 reads TGTGCCACCAGCACCCACGGACTAGCGGAGCCTCAAGAGACCCAGTACTTC.

The V call is TRBV6-2 or TRBV6-3, the J call TRBJ2-1; D gene ambiguous. The length of the CDR3 is 13 residues. Trimming left V 8 bases short and J 10 bases short, with 18 bases between. Germline V CDR1 and CDR2: MNHEY, SVGEGT. The CDR3 here is CASLGGWALEQFF. CDR3 bases: TGTGCCAGCCTAGGTGGCTGGGCCTTAGAGCAGTTCTTC.

The chain recombines TRBV20-1 with TRBJ2-1; a weak D match, TRBD1 (6 bases). Germline V gene lookup returns CDR1 DFQATT and CDR2 SNEGSKA (reference sequence). The ends were cut back, 0 bases at V and 8 bases at J, with 20 bases in the middle. This CDR3 is built from 16 residues. The CDR3 reads CSARDSVRGEVDEQFF. CDR3 DNA: TGCAGTGCTAGAGATTCAGTCAGGGGCGAGGTAGATGAGCAGTTCTTC.

The chain is built from TRBV24-1 and TRBJ2-5, with D possibly matching TRBD1 (5 bases). The length of the CDR3 is 14 residues. V gave up 5 bases and J gave up 2 bases, with 11 bases separating them. Germline loops: CDR1 KGHDR, CDR2 SFDVKD. CDR3 amino acids: CATSGFQGQETQYF. Here the CDR3 DNA reads TGTGCCACCAGTGGGTTCCAGGGTCAAGAGACCCAGTACTTC.

In this sample, this clonotype turned up a few times. This chain uses TRBV7-2 with TRBJ1-5, with TRBD1 identical over 9 bases. Germline V gene data show CDR1 as SGHTA and CDR2 as FQGNSA. The ends lost 3 bases at V and 7 bases at J; junction bases unmatched: 7. CDR3 length: 15 amino acids. CDR3 in DNA: TGTGCCAGCAGCTTCCTCGGGACAGGGAAACAGCCCCAGCATTTT. Translated: CASSFLGTGKQPQHF.

V gene TRBV15 combines with J gene TRBJ2-5, with D perhaps matching TRBD1 (5 bases). CDR1 is LNHNV and CDR2 is YYDKDF in the germline V gene (reference sequence). The CDR3 totals 18 residues. The germline V and J ends were trimmed by 3 bases and 7 bases, with 27 bases remaining between them. CDR3 in DNA: TGTGCCACCAGCAGTCCCCAAGATTATAAGGGCCAAGGGGTGACCCAGTACTTC. It translates to CATSSPQDYKGQGVTQYF. The complete variable domain, with remaining parts taken from reference TRBV15 and TRBJ2-5, reads DAMVIQNPRYQVTQFGKPVTLSCSQTLNHNVMYWYQQKSSQAPKLLFHYYDKDFNNEADTPDNFQSRRPNTSFCFLDIRSPGLGDTAMYLCATSSPQDYKGQGVTQYFGPGTRLLVL.